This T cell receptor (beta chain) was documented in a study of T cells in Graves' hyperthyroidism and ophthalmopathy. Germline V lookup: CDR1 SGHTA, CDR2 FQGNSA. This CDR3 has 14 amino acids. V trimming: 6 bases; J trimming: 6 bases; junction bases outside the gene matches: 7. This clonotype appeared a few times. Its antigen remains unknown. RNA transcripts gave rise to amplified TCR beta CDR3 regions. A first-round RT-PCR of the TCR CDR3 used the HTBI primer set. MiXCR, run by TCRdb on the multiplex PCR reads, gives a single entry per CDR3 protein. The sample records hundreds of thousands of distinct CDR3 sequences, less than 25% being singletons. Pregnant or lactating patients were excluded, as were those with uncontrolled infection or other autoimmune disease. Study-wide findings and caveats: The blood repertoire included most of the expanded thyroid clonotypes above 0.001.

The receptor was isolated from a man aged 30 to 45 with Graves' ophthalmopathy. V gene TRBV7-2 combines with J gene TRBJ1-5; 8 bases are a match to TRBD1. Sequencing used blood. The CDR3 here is CASSSQGVGQPQHF. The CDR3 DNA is TGTGCCAGCAGTTCACAGGGGGTCGGTCAGCCCCAGCATTTT.